These 8 T cell receptor beta chains share one sample of origin, sequenced in a study of T cell repertoires in cytomegalovirus infection. TCRdb redid the calling of the reads with MiXCR, one entry per CDR3 protein. The sample gives around 250,000 distinct CDR3 sequences, 15% to 20% of which show up once; more than 45% is in the top ten. The specimen sequenced was CD8+ T cells from PBMCs. These receptors were taken from a human donor in good health (CMV status not recorded). Some clones in this sample may be carry-over from other donors' samples.

V gene TRBV4-1 combines with J gene TRBJ1-4, with D uncertain. Trimming cost V 1 base and J 14 bases, with 8 bases left between them. The CDR3 loop spans 11 amino acids. CDR1 and CDR2 from the germline V gene are MGHRA and YSYEKL. In nucleotides, the CDR3 is TGCGCCAGCAGCCAAGGCGACACCCTGTTTTTT. Protein sequence: CASSQGDTLFF.

This clonotype was detected many times. The V call is TRBV7-6, the J call TRBJ2-1; no definite D call. The CDR3 consists of 16 residues. Between the trimmed V and J ends, which lost 1 base and 6 bases, there was a span of 16 bases. Germline values: CDR1 SGHVS, CDR2 FNYEAQ. The CDR3 here is CASSLGPDPTVNEQFF. The CDR3, as DNA: TGTGCCAGCAGCTTAGGGCCGGACCCAACGGTCAATGAGCAGTTCTTC. Combining the CDR3 with reference TRBV7-6 and TRBJ2-1 gives the whole variable domain GAGVSQSPRYKVTKRGQDVALRCDPISGHVSLYWYRQALGQGPEFLTYFNYEAQQDKSGLPNDRFSAERPEGSISTLTIQRTEQRDSAMYRCASSLGPDPTVNEQFFGPGTRLTVL.

This clonotype was detected only once. This may come from a read error, since a much larger clone is one base off. The chain joins TRBV28 to TRBJ2-1; D is perhaps TRBD1 (5 bases). Germline V lookup: CDR1 MDHEN, CDR2 SYDVKM. The CDR3 covers 15 residues. Between the trimmed V and J ends, which lost 1 base and 6 bases, there was a span of 13 bases. The CDR3 loop is CASSLSEKGANEQFF. CDR3 sequence (DNA): TGTGCCAGCAGTTTATCCGAGAAAGGGGCCAATGAGCAGTTCTTC.

This clonotype has a single count. V is TRBV7-9 and J is TRBJ2-7; 8 bases align to TRBD1. Germline V gene sequence: CDR1 SEHNR, CDR2 FQNEAQ (reference sequence). The CDR3 length is 16 residues. Losses at the gene ends were 8 bases for V and 3 bases for J; bases not matched to a gene: 15. The CDR3 region is CASAAFYGDRFYEQYF. CDR3 DNA sequence: TGTGCCAGCGCCGCATTCTATGGGGACAGGTTCTACGAGCAGTACTTC.

This clonotype was seen repeatedly, ten times or more. This CDR3 is CASSYDRATSFSYEQYF. The CDR3 bases are TGTGCCAGCAGTTACGACAGGGCTACCTCGTTCTCCTACGAGCAGTACTTC. The chain employs TRBV6-2 or TRBV6-3 and TRBJ2-7, with 7 bases fitting TRBD1. After removal of 2 bases from V and 0 bases from J, the junction contained 10 bases not matched to a gene. From germline, CDR1 is MNHEY and CDR2 SVGEGT. CDR3 length: 17 amino acids.

The CDR3, as DNA: TGTGCCAGCAGTGAAGAGGTGCGGGGGGGCCACTACGAGCAGTACTTC. This gives the protein CASSEEVRGGHYEQYF. The J gene is TRBJ2-7, the V gene TRBV6-1, with 9 nucleotides matching TRBD2. Germline-derived CDR1 and CDR2 are MNHNS and SASEGT. This CDR3 region has 16 residues. Unmatched junction bases numbered 7, after V lost 1 base and J lost 3 bases.

In its sample, this clonotype was seen many times. The V call is TRBV12-3 or TRBV12-4, the J call TRBJ2-2; no reliable D call. V was shortened by 3 bases and J by 4 bases, with 6 bases between the two germline ends. The CDR3 extends over 13 amino acids. The CDR3 sequence is CASSFYGTGELFF. The CDR3 region has the DNA TGTGCCAGCAGTTTTTACGGCACCGGGGAGCTGTTTTTT.

This sequence joins TRBV6-6 and TRBJ1-1; D not certain. The germline V gene encodes CDR1 MNHNY and CDR2 SVGAGI (reference sequence). V gave up 5 bases and J gave up 1 base, with 17 bases separating them. The CDR3 length is 16 residues. The CDR3 reads CASSDFARVRNTEAFF. CDR3 sequence (DNA): TGTGCCAGCAGTGACTTCGCGAGAGTAAGGAACACTGAAGCTTTCTTT.